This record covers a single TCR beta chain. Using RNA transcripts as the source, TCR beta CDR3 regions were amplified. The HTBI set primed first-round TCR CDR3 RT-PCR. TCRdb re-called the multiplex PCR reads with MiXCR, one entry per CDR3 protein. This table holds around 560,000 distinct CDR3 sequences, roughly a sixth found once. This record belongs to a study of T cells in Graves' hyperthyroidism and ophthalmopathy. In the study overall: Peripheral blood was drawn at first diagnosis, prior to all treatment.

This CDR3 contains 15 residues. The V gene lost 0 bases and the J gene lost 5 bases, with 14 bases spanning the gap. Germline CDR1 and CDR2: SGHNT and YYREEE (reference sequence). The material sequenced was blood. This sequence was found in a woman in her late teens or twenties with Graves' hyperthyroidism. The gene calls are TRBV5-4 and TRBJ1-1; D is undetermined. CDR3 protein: CASSLESSGGTEAFF. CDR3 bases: TGTGCCAGCAGCTTGGAAAGTTCCGGTGGAACTGAAGCTTTCTTT.